Below, 21 T cell receptor beta chains from the same sample are listed, as sequenced in a study of blood T cell repertoires in COVID-19. Measured with immunoSEQ multiplex PCR; TCRdb has only the in-frame clones, and not every one. Seen here are approximately 250,000 clones, 75% to 85% observed once, and the top ten hold around 10%. Sequencing used PBMCs or T cells enriched from blood (not recorded which). The receptors derive from a woman aged 45-60 years with acute COVID-19.

CDR3 in amino acids: CASSQATTGALGGEQYF. Written as DNA, the CDR3 is TGCGCCAGCAGCCAAGCAACGACAGGGGCCCTCGGGGGCGAGCAGTACTTC. The chain couples TRBV4-3 to TRBJ2-7; 8 bases fit TRBD1. This CDR3 is built from 17 residues. V gave up 1 base and J gave up 6 bases; unmatched junction bases: 14. Germline V lookup: CDR1 LGHNA, CDR2 YSLEER.

The chain links TRBV7-2 to TRBJ1-2; D is unclear. CDR3 length equals 14 residues. Germline V gives CDR1 SGHTA, CDR2 FQGNSA. With 1 base removed from V and 2 bases from J, the gap between germline ends came to 8 bases. Written as DNA, the CDR3 is TGTGCCAGCAGCTTAGACTCGGTCAACTATGGCTACACCTTC. Residues: CASSLDSVNYGYTF.

The rearrangement links TRBV5-4 to TRBJ2-7, with TRBD2 as a possible D gene (5 bases). The CDR3 loop spans 12 amino acids. The V end was cut by 4 bases, the J end by 9 bases, with 14 bases between. The germline CDR1 and CDR2 sequences are SGHNT and YYREEE (reference sequence). The CDR3 region is CASSPDLATQYF. For the CDR3, the DNA is TGTGCCAGCAGCCCGGATCTAGCAACGCAGTACTTC.

The rearrangement links TRBV12-3 or TRBV12-4 to TRBJ2-3; 7 nucleotides line up with TRBD1. Losses at the gene ends were 6 bases for V and 6 bases for J; bases not matched to a gene: 6. This CDR3 spans 13 amino acids. The DNA of the CDR3 is TGTGCCAGCAGATTCATGACAGGGGATACGCAGTATTTT. Encoded protein: CASRFMTGDTQYF.

This chain joins TRBV7-6 and TRBJ2-3, with TRBD2 matching 7 bases. V shed 3 bases, J shed 0 bases, and the junction held 6 bases outside the gene matches. The CDR3 has 16 amino acids. Germline V gives CDR1 SGHVS, CDR2 FNYEAQ. The CDR3 here is CASSLGGLPSTDTQYF. CDR3 in DNA: TGTGCCAGCAGCTTGGGAGGGCTCCCTAGCACAGATACGCAGTATTTT.

This clone occurred a few times. This chain uses TRBV19 with TRBJ2-1, with D perhaps matching TRBD2 (7 bases). The CDR3 totals 16 residues. The germline V gene encodes CDR1 LNHDA and CDR2 SQIVND (reference sequence). V was pared by 3 bases and J by 0 bases, with 12 bases between. This CDR3 reads CASSILGGPSYNEQFF. In DNA form, the CDR3 reads TGTGCCAGTAGTATTTTGGGGGGGCCCTCCTACAATGAGCAGTTCTTC.

The rearrangement joins TRBV9 to TRBJ2-2, with 14 nucleotides matching TRBD2. Germline loops: CDR1 SGDLS, CDR2 YYNGEE. The CDR3 has 18 residues. The V gene end was trimmed by 4 bases and the J gene end by 0 bases; junction bases not matched to a gene: 5. CDR3 sequence: CASSSLTSGGANTGELFF. DNA of the CDR3: TGTGCCAGCAGCTCCCTGACTAGCGGGGGGGCGAACACCGGGGAGCTGTTTTTT.

The chain's CDR3 is CASSQERIQGHEQYF. CDR3 nucleotides: TGCGCCAGCAGCCAAGAGAGGATACAGGGACATGAGCAGTACTTC. The chain has TRBV4-3 and TRBJ2-7; D possibly corresponds to TRBD1 (6 bases). Germline CDR1 and CDR2: LGHNA and YSLEER. CDR3 length equals 15 residues. The V and J ends lost 0 bases and 7 bases respectively, with 16 bases between them.

In this sample, this clone turned up once. The chain recombines TRBV5-1 with TRBJ1-2, with a tentative D call TRBD1 (5 bases). The CDR3 covers 15 residues. Germline CDR1 is SGHRS and CDR2 is YFSETQ. V was shortened by 2 bases and J by 3 bases, with 14 bases between the two germline ends. CDR3 sequence (DNA): TGCGCCAGCAGCTTCTTCGGGGGGGACGACTATGGCTACACCTTC. This translates into CASSFFGGDDYGYTF.

This rearrangement joins TRBV5-4 to TRBJ1-1; TRBD1 matches 8 bases. Trimming took 5 bases from V and 6 from J; bases not matched to a gene: 6. CDR3 size: 13 residues. Germline V lookup: CDR1 SGHNT, CDR2 YYREEE (reference sequence). The CDR3 DNA is TGTGCCAGCAGTTCTATGGACAGGGCTGAAGCTTTCTTT. Its translation: CASSSMDRAEAFF.

This sequence joins TRBV2 and TRBJ1-5; TRBD1 is a possible D gene (5 bases). The V and J ends lost 6 bases and 11 bases respectively, with 20 bases between them. CDR3 length: 14 amino acids. Germline V gene data show CDR1 as SNHLY and CDR2 as FYNNEI. The CDR3 here is CASRQEGTTATQHF. The CDR3 DNA sequence: TGTGCCAGCAGGCAGGAGGGGACCACCGCGACCCAGCATTTT.

The rearrangement joins TRBV27 to TRBJ1-2, with D maybe TRBD1 (5 bases). The CDR3 consists of 14 residues. V was clipped by 5 bases and J by 3 bases, with 13 bases between them. Germline-derived CDR1 and CDR2 are MNHEY and SMNVEV (reference sequence). The CDR3 nucleotides are TGTGCCAGCAGTCCCCGTTGGGACTACTATGGCTACACCTTC. Its protein is CASSPRWDYYGYTF.

The J gene is TRBJ1-5, the V gene TRBV30; 7 bases align to TRBD1. With 5 bases clipped from V and 5 bases from J, the junction kept 0 bases outside the gene matches. There are 11 residues in the CDR3. Germline V gene sequence: CDR1 GTSNPN, CDR2 SVGIG (reference sequence). For the CDR3, the DNA is TGTGCCTGGGGGACAGATCAGCCCCAGCATTTT. This codes for CAWGTDQPQHF.

Worth noting for this clone: Germline and junction disagree at one end, which may indicate a read error. The chain couples TRBV7-2 to TRBJ2-1, with TRBD2 matching 12 bases. Germline assignment: CDR1 SGHTA and CDR2 FQGNSA. The CDR3 is 15 residues long. This chain's CDR3 is CASSFRLAGDPVKVF. The CDR3 DNA reads TGTGCCAGCAGCTTTCGACTAGCGGGGGACCCGGTTAAAGTCTTC.

The chain joins TRBV2 to TRBJ1-3; D remains ambiguous. This CDR3 comprises 15 residues. Trimming pared 0 bases from V and 0 bases from J, leaving 6 bases between. Germline V gene sequence: CDR1 SNHLY, CDR2 FYNNEI. CDR3 amino acids: CASSEAVSSGNTIYF. For the CDR3, the DNA is TGTGCCAGCAGTGAAGCGGTTAGCTCTGGAAACACCATATATTTT.

The chain employs TRBV30 and TRBJ1-4; weak D call: TRBD1 (5 bases). V was shortened by 5 bases and J by 5 bases, with 9 bases between the two germline ends. CDR1 and CDR2 (germline): GTSNPN, SVGIG (reference sequence). This CDR3 region has 12 residues. CDR3 nucleotide sequence: TGTGCCTGGGGTTCAGGGAATGAAAAACTGTTTTTT. It is translated as CAWGSGNEKLFF.

This chain uses TRBV27 with TRBJ2-5, with TRBD1 identical over 7 bases. Per germline, CDR1 MNHEY and CDR2 SMNVEV (reference sequence). V was pared by 2 bases and J by 0 bases, with 6 bases of the junction left unmatched. The CDR3 is 16 amino acids. The CDR3 DNA reads TGTGCCAGCAGTTTACTTTCCGGGACAGACCAAGAGACCCAGTACTTC. It yields the protein CASSLLSGTDQETQYF.

The chain links TRBV15 to TRBJ2-5; D is unresolved. V lost 4 bases, J lost 3 bases, and 9 bases lay in between. This CDR3 region has 13 residues. Looked up from germline, CDR1 is LNHNV and CDR2 is YYDKDF (reference sequence). The DNA of the CDR3 is TGTGCCACCAGCATACACCATAAAGAGACCCAGTACTTC. It yields the protein CATSIHHKETQYF.

The chain couples TRBV14 to TRBJ1-4, with a weak D call TRBD1 (5 bases). The CDR3 has 13 residues. V lost 6 bases and J lost 5, with 10 bases in between. The germline CDR1 and CDR2 sequences are SGHDN and FVKESK. The CDR3 protein is CASSRSGNEKLFF. In DNA form, the CDR3 reads TGTGCCAGCAGTCGCTCAGGGAATGAAAAACTGTTTTTT.

The chain has TRBV6-5 and TRBJ2-1; 10 bases match TRBD2. The V gene's germline CDR1 is MNHEY and CDR2 SVGAGI. V lost 6 bases and J lost 8; bases outside the gene matches: 7. The CDR3 runs 14 residues. The CDR3 DNA reads TGTGCCAGCAGGGGAGCGGGGGGGCTGGATGAGCAGTTCTTC. Protein sequence: CASRGAGGLDEQFF.

J is TRBJ2-7 and V is TRBV10-3, with 8 bases that match TRBD2. CDR1 is ENHRY, CDR2 SYGVKD, per germline. This CDR3 is 14 amino acids long. Trimming cost V 6 bases and J 3 bases; bases outside gene matches: 7. The CDR3 sequence: CAIREAGAGYEQYF. CDR3 nucleotides: TGTGCCATCAGGGAAGCGGGGGCGGGCTACGAGCAGTACTTC.